This is a list of T cell receptor beta chains from one sample in a study of shared clonotypes between healthy human individuals. Only in-frame clones appear in the TCRdb table, and some are missing; sequencing was by immunoSEQ multiplex PCR. The sample lists under 1 million clones, about 97% occurring once. Sequencing input: naive CD8+ T cells sorted from blood. The receptors here all came from a man younger than 45 in good health. The CDR3 runs from the conserved cysteine through the conserved F or W. D genes are given only for firm matches. Clone size is not always given. Where it is, it says once, few, many or a class for expanded clones.

>TRBV5-4|TRBJ2-2|once|.
TGTGCCAGCACACAGCCTTTAACCGGGGAGCTGTTTTTT
CASTQPLTGELFF
>TRBV13|TRBJ2-7|.|.
TGTGCCAGCAGCTCCGCCGGGACGGGATACTACGAGCAGTACTTC
CASSSAGTGYYEQYF
>TRBV7-9|TRBJ2-7|.|.
TGTGCCAGCGGACCCGGGACACCTATGAAGTACTTC
CASGPGTPMKYF
>TRBV19|TRBJ2-1|once|.
TGTGCCAGTAGTGTCAGGGGAGAGGTCGCCTACAATGAGCAGTTCTTC
CASSVRGEVAYNEQFF
>TRBV6-5|TRBJ1-5|.|.
TGTGCCAGCAGTTCTGAATTGGACTCTAGGGATTTGCCCCAGCATTTT
CASSSELDSRDLPQHF
>TRBV19|TRBJ1-1|once|.
TGTGCCACTCCTAGCGGGTCCGGGAACACTGAAGCTTTCTTT
CATPSGSGNTEAFF
>TRBV10-3|TRBJ2-5|.|.
TGTGCCATCAGTGAGTCGTGGGGTCGATTGGAGACCCAGTACTTC
CAISESWGRLETQYF
>TRBV21-1|TRBJ1-1|.|.
TGTGCCAGCAGCGTTGCGGGGAGGGTCTTTTGGACTGAAGCTTTCTTT
CASSVAGRVFWTEAFF
>TRBV7-2|TRBJ2-1|.|.
TGTGCCAGCAGCTCCCCCCTGGCAGGGAACAATGAGCAGTTCTTC
CASSSPLAGNNEQFF
>TRBV7-8|TRBJ2-5|.|.
TGTGCCAGTTCCCAGGGGAGCTTTGGTACCCAGTACTTC
CASSQGSFGTQYF
>TRBV7-3|TRBJ2-3|once|.
TGTGCCAGCAGCTTAGGGGTCGGCACCGTGACAGATACGCAGTATTTT
CASSLGVGTVTDTQYF
>TRBV21-1|TRBJ2-7|.|.
TGTGCCAGCAGCCTCCGGGATCCCTACGAGCAGTACTTC
CASSLRDPYEQYF
>TRBV7-9|TRBJ2-1|.|.
TGTGCCAGCAGCTTAGACCTTACCTACAATGAGCAGTTCTTC
CASSLDLTYNEQFF
>TRBV7-9|TRBJ2-1|once|.
TGTGCCAGCAGCCCGATTCCCAGCAATGAGCAGTTCTTC
CASSPIPSNEQFF
>TRBV19|TRBJ1-5|once|.
TGTGCCAGTAGGACTTGGGATAGCAATCAGCCCCAGCATTTT
CASRTWDSNQPQHF
>TRBV4-1|TRBJ1-4|once|.
TGCGCCAGCAGCCAAACGACGCCCGGGGAAAAACTGTTTTTT
CASSQTTPGEKLFF
>TRBV2|TRBJ1-1|.|.
TGTGCCAGCAGTGAGTACAGGGTGAACACTGAAGCTTTCTTT
CASSEYRVNTEAFF
>TRBV4-3|TRBJ2-1|.|.
TGCGCCAGCAGCCAACCGGATAGCTCCTACAATGAGCAGTTCTTC
CASSQPDSSYNEQFF
>TRBV28|TRBJ1-1|.|.
TGTGCCAGTACAAGCCTTCCGACACGTATGAACACTGAAGCTTTCTTT
CASTSLPTRMNTEAFF
>TRBV5-4|TRBJ2-7|.|.
TGTGCCAGCAGCTTACCGGGACGGAACTACGAGCAGTACTTC
CASSLPGRNYEQYF
>TRBV7-9|TRBJ2-7|.|.
TGTGCCAGCAGCCACGGACCTTCTGATTCCTACGAGCAGTACTTC
CASSHGPSDSYEQYF
>TRBV6-1|TRBJ2-7|once|.
TGTGCCAGCAGTGAAGCAGGGTCTTCCCCCTACGAGCAGTACTTC
CASSEAGSSPYEQYF
>TRBV19|TRBJ1-1|.|.
TGTGCCAGTAGTGCCCAACCCTGGGGCCCTGAAGGAGCTTTCTTT
CASSAQPWGPEGAFF
>TRBV7-9|TRBJ2-1|.|.
TGTGCCAGCAGCTTACGCCAGGGGTCCTACAATGAGCAGTTCTTC
CASSLRQGSYNEQFF
>TRBV27|TRBJ2-1|.|.
TGTGCCAGCAGTTTCAGGGATCGATACAATGAGCAGTTCTTC
CASSFRDRYNEQFF
>TRBV7-9|TRBJ2-1|.|TRBD2
TGTGCCAGCAGCCGGACTAGCAGCGAGCAGTTCTTC
CASSRTSSEQFF
>TRBV4-1|TRBJ2-2|.|TRBD2
TGCGCCAGCAGCCAAGATCCAGCGGGAGGCGACACCGGGGAGCTGTTTTTT
CASSQDPAGGDTGELFF
>TRBV18|TRBJ2-1|.|TRBD1
TGTGCCAGCTCACCACCGGTTGCAGGGGGCTATGAGCAGTTCTTC
CASSPPVAGGYEQFF
>TRBV4-3|TRBJ2-7|.|.
TGCGCCAGCAGCCAAGGCCCACAGGGCTCCTACGAGCAGTACTTC
CASSQGPQGSYEQYF
>TRBV29-1|TRBJ1-2|.|.
TGCAGCGCAAACGATGGCTACGATGGCTACACCTTC
CSANDGYDGYTF
>TRBV5-4|TRBJ1-1|.|TRBD1
TGTGCCAGCAGCCACCGGGACAGTGACCCTGAAGCTTTCTTT
CASSHRDSDPEAFF
>TRBV15|TRBJ1-5|.|.
TGTGCCACCAGCAGAGTGGACAATCAGCCCCAGCATTTT
CATSRVDNQPQHF
>TRBV28|TRBJ2-7|.|.
TGTGCCAGCAGAACCACCTCGGCCCGCTCCTACGAGCAGTACTTC
CASRTTSARSYEQYF
>TRBV7-9|TRBJ2-7|.|.
TGTGCCAGCAGTAACGCGTACGAGCAGTACTTC
CASSNAYEQYF
>TRBV9|TRBJ2-1|.|.
TGTGCCAGCAGCGCGGGGGACAGTAGTACTCCCTACAATGAGCAGTTCTTC
CASSAGDSSTPYNEQFF
>TRBV7-9|TRBJ2-7|once|.
TGTGCCAGCAGCCAGGACGGAGTCTACGAGCAGTACTTC
CASSQDGVYEQYF
>TRBV7-9|TRBJ2-1|.|TRBD2
TGTGCCAGCAGTTTACTAGCGGAGTCTTACAATGAGCAGTTCTTC
CASSLLAESYNEQFF
>TRBV13|TRBJ2-7|.|TRBD2
TGTGCCAGCAGCCCAGCCGGGCCTAGCGGGCTTTCCTACGAGCAGTACTTC
CASSPAGPSGLSYEQYF
>TRBV5-4|TRBJ2-7|.|.
TGTGCCAGCAGCTTATTACCAGGGGTCTACGAGCAGTACTTC
CASSLLPGVYEQYF